The clone carrying this TCR beta chain has only a few counts. Its antigen remains unknown. The sample belongs to a study of beta chain features in type 1 diabetes. The isolated RNA, all of it, was reverse transcribed, so expressed TCRB transcripts were what got sequenced. The table came from immunoSEQ multiplex PCR; TCRdb's copy has only in-frame clones and leaves some out. Of over 90,000 clones in the sample, roughly 28% were seen once. Per the germline V gene, CDR1 is MDHEN and CDR2 is SYDVKM. V lost 2 bases, J lost 5 bases, and 6 bases stayed unmatched. The CDR3 sequence is 16 residues long. Isolation of CD4+ naive, central memory, regulatory and stem cell-like memory cells was achieved by sorting via CD45RO/CCR7/CD25/CD127/CD95/CD27. Study results and limitations: Here, the possible influence of HLA type (on TCRB rearrangement) remained unresolved. Shorter TCRB CDR3s, moderately but significantly so, were found in Type 1 diabetes patients in all four CD4+ subsets. The cDNA sequencing approach could over-represent high-TCR-expressing cells. Short templates might get an advantage during PCR, and this would be equal in patients and controls.

The J gene is TRBJ1-4, the V gene TRBV28, with 9 bases that match TRBD1. The sequence derives from a woman younger than 30 with type 1 diabetes. Sequencing was performed on central memory CD4+ T cells from blood. CDR3 loop: CASSLDSGTGNEKLFF. CDR3 DNA sequence: TGTGCCAGCAGTTTAGACTCCGGGACAGGGAATGAAAAACTGTTTTTT. Complete variable domain (other parts from reference TRBV28 and TRBJ1-4): DVKVTQSSRYLVKRTGEKVFLECVQDMDHENMFWYRQDPGLGLRLIYFSYDVKMKEKGDIPEGYSVSREKKERFSLILESASTNQTSMYLCASSLDSGTGNEKLFFGSGTQLSVL.